A single sample gave rise to the 15 T cell receptor beta chains below, sequenced in a study of OX40 agonist ivuxolimab in advanced cancers. Sequencing used immunoSEQ multiplex PCR; TCRdb keeps in-frame clones, though not all of them. The profile shows around 64,000 clones, 92% of them singletons. The specimen comprised CD4+ or CD8+ T cells sorted from blood, sampled in a trial of the OX40 agonist ivuxolimab. These receptors all stem from an adult with an advanced solid tumor such as melanoma, head and neck, liver or kidney cancer.

CDR3 amino acids: CASSVGSGDSNSPLHF. The CDR3, as DNA: TGTGCCAGCAGCGTAGGAAGTGGGGACAGTAATTCACCCCTCCACTTT. The V and J genes are TRBV9 and TRBJ1-6, with 7 nucleotides matching TRBD1. The V gene's germline CDR1 is SGDLS and CDR2 YYNGEE. This CDR3 region has 16 residues. Trimming removed 0 bases from V and 6 bases from J; junction bases left unmatched: 6.

The V call is TRBV21-1, the J call TRBJ1-5; the D segment call TRBD1 is taken from the table without a DNA check. TRBV21-1 has pseudogene status. This CDR3 contains 15 residues. For the CDR3, the DNA is TGTGCCAGCAGCGACAGGGCCTTTCTGGGCCAGCCCCAGCATTTT. This sequence encodes CASSDRAFLGQPQHF.

The rearrangement links TRBV4-1 to TRBJ1-2; D gene uncertain. Trimming stripped 1 base from V and 3 bases from J, with 9 bases between. Germline V CDR1 and CDR2: MGHRA, YSYEKL. The CDR3 is 14 residues long. In DNA, the CDR3 is TGCGCCAGCAGCCAAGTCAGCGGATACTATGGCTACACCTTC. It encodes CASSQVSGYYGYTF.

The chain uses TRBV11-2 and TRBJ2-7; unclear D gene. Germline V gene sequence: CDR1 SGHAT, CDR2 FQNNGV. V lost 3 bases to trimming and J lost 6 bases, with 12 bases between them. The CDR3 consists of 13 residues. As DNA, the CDR3 is TGTGCCAGCAGCTTGGGCTCACCCCTCGAGCAGTACTTC. Residues: CASSLGSPLEQYF.

V gene TRBV10-1 combines with J gene TRBJ2-3, with 8 bases identical to TRBD1. The V segment lost 3 bases and the J segment 3 bases; nucleotides outside the gene matches: 5. Germline assignment: CDR1 WNHNN and CDR2 SYGVQD (reference sequence). The CDR3 is 15 amino acids. The CDR3, as DNA: TGCGCCAGCAGTGAAACGGGACAGGCTACAGATACGCAGTATTTT. Amino acids: CASSETGQATDTQYF.

The chain combines TRBV9 with TRBJ1-6; D is ambiguous. This CDR3 comprises 15 residues. V lost 0 bases and J 9 bases, leaving 13 bases between the germline ends. Germline CDR1 SGDLS, CDR2 YYNGEE. CDR3 loop: CASSVVSGRGSPLHF. CDR3 nucleotides: TGTGCCAGCAGCGTAGTTTCCGGGCGGGGTTCACCCCTCCACTTT.

The chain employs TRBV6-6 and TRBJ1-1, with a tentative D call TRBD1 (5 bases). Trimming shortened V by 6 bases and J by 6 bases, and 14 bases separated the two germline ends. The germline CDR1 and CDR2 sequences are MNHNY and SVGAGI (reference sequence). The CDR3 consists of 13 residues. CDR3 nucleotide sequence: TGTGCCAGCAGCCCAGGGCCGAGGTCTGAAGCTTTCTTT. This encodes CASSPGPRSEAFF.

The J gene is TRBJ2-1, the V gene TRBV7-7; D is perhaps TRBD1 (6 bases). Trimming pared 1 base from V and 0 bases from J, leaving 13 bases between. This CDR3 spans 17 amino acids. In germline, CDR1 is SSHAT, CDR2 FNYEAQ (reference sequence). Here the CDR3 reads CASSLGPGQGSYNEQFF. The CDR3 nucleotides read TGTGCCAGCAGCTTAGGTCCGGGACAAGGCTCCTACAATGAGCAGTTCTTC.

This chain links TRBV16 with TRBJ1-4; D is undetermined. Trimming left V 2 bases short and J 0 bases short, with 16 bases between. The CDR3 has 18 amino acids. Germline V gene sequence: CDR1 KGHSY, CDR2 FQNENV. Written as DNA, the CDR3 is TGTGCCAGCAGCCAAACGAGACCCAAATACGCAACTAATGAAAAACTGTTTTTT. Translation: CASSQTRPKYATNEKLFF.

V gene TRBV19 combines with J gene TRBJ1-5, with 8 positions matching TRBD1. With V trimmed by 6 bases and J by 4 bases, 8 bases remained unmatched. The CDR3 has 15 amino acids. Germline CDR1 reads LNHDA; CDR2 reads SQIVND (reference sequence). CDR3 in DNA: TGTGCCAGTAGCTCACGGACAGGGACAAATCAGCCCCAGCATTTT. As protein: CASSSRTGTNQPQHF. Complete variable domain (other parts from reference TRBV19 and TRBJ1-5): DGGITQSPKYLFRKEGQNVTLSCEQNLNHDAMYWYRQDPGQGLRLIYYSQIVNDFQKGDIAEGYSVSREKKESFPLTVTSAQKNPTAFYLCASSSRTGTNQPQHFGDGTRLSIL.

This clone is a singleton in its sample. The chain is built from TRBV10-3 and TRBJ2-7; D unresolved. V lost 3 bases to trimming and J lost 5 bases, with 11 bases between them. The CDR3 covers 13 residues. From germline, CDR1 is ENHRY and CDR2 SYGVKD. The CDR3 DNA reads as TGTGCCATCAGTGACTCCCGGTCCCACGAGCAGTACTTC. Its translation: CAISDSRSHEQYF.

This clone occurred a few times. The J gene is TRBJ2-2, the V gene TRBV6-4; 8 bases map to TRBD2. V dropped 6 bases and J dropped 3; count of bases not matched to a gene: 0. This CDR3 has 13 amino acids. In germline, CDR1 is MRHNA, CDR2 SNTAGT. CDR3 in amino acids: CASSGGDTGELFF. For the CDR3, the DNA is TGTGCCAGCAGCGGGGGGGACACCGGGGAGCTGTTTTTT.

V usage is TRBV27 and J usage is TRBJ2-1, with D perhaps matching TRBD1 or TRBD2 (5 bases each). V was cut by 1 base and J by 5 bases, with 9 bases left in between. The CDR3 consists of 14 residues. CDR1 is MNHEY, CDR2 SMNVEV, per germline (reference sequence). DNA of the CDR3: TGTGCCAGCAGTTTATGGCTGGGGGACAATGAGCAGTTCTTC. It translates to CASSLWLGDNEQFF.

The gene calls are TRBV5-4 and TRBJ1-5; D gene unclear. Trimming left V 1 base short and J 4 bases short, with 9 bases between. This CDR3 has 14 residues. In germline, CDR1 is SGHNT, CDR2 YYREEE (reference sequence). The CDR3: CASSLRPGNQPQHF. As DNA, the CDR3 is TGTGCCAGCAGCTTGAGGCCCGGTAATCAGCCCCAGCATTTT.

The chain employs TRBV6-5 and TRBJ2-7, with D maybe TRBD1 (6 bases). Germline V CDR1 and CDR2: MNHEY, SVGAGI. The CDR3 runs 13 residues. Trimming removed 6 bases at V and 3 bases at J, with 12 bases between. The chain's CDR3 is CASSSTGSYEQYF. CDR3 nucleotides: TGTGCCAGCAGCAGTACAGGGAGCTACGAGCAGTACTTC.